A selection of T cell receptor beta chains follows, all from one sample in a study of radiotherapy plus CTLA-4 blockade in lung cancer. Assay used: immunoSEQ multiplex PCR; TCRdb lists only in-frame clones, some missing. The repertoire holds nearly 110,000 clones, with over 65% as singletons. The source was peripheral blood, collected from a patient treated with radiotherapy plus ipilimumab. The receptors originated from a human donor with non-small cell lung cancer that progressed on radiotherapy plus ipilimumab. Some clones in this sample may be carry-over from other donors' samples. CDR3s include the opening cysteine and the closing phenylalanine or tryptophan. Each record gives: clone size, J gene, V gene, D gene, CDR3 protein, CDR3 DNA. A D gene is named only where the DNA matches it firmly. Size values are once, few and many counts, or a class for expanded clones, and some rows have none.

>NA|TRBJ2-2|TRBV7-3|NA
CASSLTGANTGELFF
TGTGCCAGCAGCTTAACGGGCGCGAACACCGGGGAGCTGTTTTTT
>once|TRBJ2-7|TRBV5-1|NA
CASSREGRTGLEQYF
TGCGCCAGCAGCCGGGAGGGCCGGACAGGGCTCGAGCAGTACTTC
>NA|TRBJ2-1|TRBV7-2|NA
CASSITSGQIYNEQFF
TGTGCCAGCAGCATTACCTCCGGACAGATTTACAATGAGCAGTTCTTC
>NA|TRBJ2-3|TRBV5-6|NA
CASSIITQGFLADTQYF
TGTGCCAGCAGCATTATCACACAGGGATTTCTTGCAGATACGCAGTATTTT
>NA|TRBJ2-1|TRBV7-2|NA
CASSFYGEQFF
TGTGCCAGCAGCTTCTATGGTGAGCAGTTCTTC
>NA|TRBJ2-5|TRBV9|NA
CASSVEGWETQYF
TGTGCCAGCAGCGTAGAGGGGTGGGAGACCCAGTACTTC
>NA|TRBJ1-1|TRBV4-3|NA
CASSQLMNTEAFF
TGCGCCAGCAGCCAATTAATGAACACTGAAGCTTTCTTT
>NA|TRBJ2-5|TRBV5-1|NA
CASSLAMETQYF
TGCGCCAGCAGCTTGGCAATGGAGACCCAGTACTTC
>NA|TRBJ1-1|TRBV5-1|NA
CASKLSPGENTEAFF
TGCGCCAGTAAACTTTCTCCAGGGGAGAACACTGAAGCTTTCTTT
>NA|TRBJ1-4|TRBV9|TRBD1
CASSETLLQGTNEKLFF
TGTGCCAGCAGCGAAACCTTACTACAGGGGACTAATGAAAAACTGTTTTTT
>NA|TRBJ2-6|TRBV6-5|NA
CASQVYSGANVLTF
TGTGCCAGCCAGGTATACTCTGGGGCCAACGTCCTGACTTTC
>NA|TRBJ2-3|TRBV4-2|TRBD2
CASSQAPQRGITDTQYF
TGTGCCAGCAGCCAAGCACCCCAGCGGGGGATCACAGATACGCAGTATTTT
>NA|TRBJ2-7|TRBV25-1|TRBD1
CASSSITAGTGDYEQYF
TGTGCCAGCAGTTCGATAACCGCCGGGACAGGGGATTACGAGCAGTACTTC
>NA|TRBJ1-1|TRBV15|NA
CATSRDWRVGDTEAFF
TGTGCCACCAGCAGAGATTGGAGGGTAGGGGACACTGAAGCTTTCTTT
>NA|TRBJ1-1|TRBV5-6|NA
CASSLGWGRTEAFF
TGTGCCAGCAGCTTGGGGTGGGGGAGAACTGAAGCTTTCTTT
>NA|TRBJ1-1|TRBV9|NA
CASSVLGEGNTEAFF
TGTGCCAGCAGCGTATTGGGGGAGGGGAACACTGAAGCTTTCTTT
>NA|TRBJ2-2|TRBV7-9|TRBD1
CASSTHRGSWNTGELFF
TGTGCCAGCAGCACGCACAGGGGGTCATGGAACACCGGGGAGCTGTTTTTT
>NA|TRBJ2-7|TRBV5-1|NA
CASSSLPGGRSYEQYF
TGCGCCAGCAGCTCTCTACCCGGGGGGCGCTCCTACGAGCAGTACTTC
>NA|TRBJ1-5|TRBV9|NA
CASSGTNSNQPQHF
TGTGCCAGCAGCGGGACCAATAGCAATCAGCCCCAGCATTTT
>NA|TRBJ2-1|TRBV5-1|NA
CASSLEDRYNEQFF
TGCGCCAGCAGCTTGGAAGACAGATACAATGAGCAGTTCTTC
>NA|TRBJ1-2|TRBV5-1|NA
CASSLELPITYGYTF
TGCGCCAGCAGCTTGGAACTGCCAATCACCTATGGCTACACCTTC
>NA|TRBJ1-2|TRBV29-1|NA
CSVQGSHGYTF
TGCAGCGTCCAGGGGAGCCATGGCTACACCTTC
>NA|TRBJ1-3|TRBV7-2|TRBD1
CASSFFTGGPGNTIYF
TGTGCCAGCAGCTTTTTTACAGGGGGCCCTGGAAACACCATATATTTT
>NA|TRBJ2-3|TRBV7-2|NA
CASSFGGGQADTQYF
TGTGCCAGCAGCTTTGGTGGGGGACAAGCGGATACGCAGTATTTT
>NA|TRBJ2-5|TRBV7-2|NA
CASSLEPRETQYF
TGTGCCAGCAGCTTAGAGCCAAGGGAGACCCAGTACTTC
>few|TRBJ2-2|TRBV4-1|NA
CASSQAGRGELFF
TGCGCCAGCAGCCAAGCGGGGAGGGGGGAGCTGTTTTTT
>NA|TRBJ2-4|TRBV5-1|NA
CASSPGRSEIAKNIQYF
TGCGCCAGCAGCCCTGGTCGGTCAGAAATAGCCAAAAACATTCAGTACTTC
>NA|TRBJ2-5|TRBV9|NA
CASSVGMVGPRAETQYF
TGTGCCAGCAGCGTAGGAATGGTAGGGCCCCGGGCGGAGACCCAGTACTTC
>NA|TRBJ1-3|TRBV2|NA
CASSANRRLQDTIYF
TGTGCCAGCAGTGCAAACAGGAGGCTACAAGACACCATATATTTT
>once|TRBJ1-1|TRBV6-5|TRBD1
CASSYTSGTEGEAFF
TGTGCCAGCAGTTACACCTCCGGGACAGAGGGGGAAGCTTTCTTT
>NA|TRBJ1-6|TRBV6-6|NA
CASIPDGSTFNSPLHF
TGTGCCAGCATCCCGGACGGTTCGACCTTTAATTCACCCCTCCACTTT
>NA|TRBJ2-1|TRBV29-1|NA
CSVDIGGDEQFF
TGCAGCGTTGATATTGGCGGGGATGAGCAGTTCTTC
>NA|TRBJ2-7|TRBV2|NA
CASSSAGAPLEQYF
TGTGCCAGCAGTTCCGCCGGGGCCCCCCTCGAGCAGTACTTC
>NA|TRBJ1-1|TRBV27|NA
CASSLDIINTEAFF
TGTGCCAGCAGCCTTGACATAATAAACACTGAAGCTTTCTTT
>NA|TRBJ1-4|TRBV2|NA
CASSEWVEGMRF
TGTGCCAGCAGTGAATGGGTCGAGGGGATGCGCTTT
>NA|TRBJ2-7|TRBV9|NA
CASSAWEDSYEQYF
TGTGCCAGCAGCGCCTGGGAGGATTCCTACGAGCAGTACTTC
>NA|TRBJ1-6|TRBV5-1|NA
CASSLDGMSPLHF
TGCGCCAGCAGCTTGGACGGGATGTCACCCCTCCACTTT
>NA|TRBJ1-3|TRBV4-2|NA
CASSPQYPAGNTIYF
TGTGCCAGCAGCCCACAATACCCCGCGGGAAACACCATATATTTT
>NA|TRBJ2-1|TRBV25-1|NA
CASSEAGSLNEQFF
TGTGCCAGCAGTGAGGCCGGCAGCCTAAATGAGCAGTTCTTC
>NA|TRBJ2-5|TRBV7-2|NA
CASSISRETQYF
TGTGCCAGCAGCATCTCGAGAGAGACCCAGTACTTC
>NA|TRBJ1-2|TRBV29-1|TRBD1
CSVDRGRVGYTF
TGCAGCGTAGACAGGGGGCGAGTTGGCTACACCTTC
>NA|TRBJ2-2|TRBV28|NA
CASSFTATGELFF
TGTGCCAGCAGTTTCACCGCTACCGGGGAGCTGTTTTTT
>NA|TRBJ2-1|TRBV19|TRBD2
CASSIPGGQVNEQFF
TGTGCCAGTAGTATACCGGGGGGGCAAGTCAATGAGCAGTTCTTC
>NA|TRBJ2-4|TRBV2|NA
CASSDYIQYF
TGTGCCAGCAGTGATTACATTCAGTACTTC
>NA|TRBJ1-5|TRBV4-1|NA
CASSQDRRGGQPQHF
TGCGCCAGCAGCCAAGATAGGAGGGGGGGTCAGCCCCAGCATTTT
>NA|TRBJ1-5|TRBV4-3|NA
CASSQDLNNQPQHF
TGCGCCAGCAGCCAAGATTTGAACAATCAGCCCCAGCATTTT
>few|TRBJ1-1|TRBV6-5|NA
CASGTNEAFF
TGTGCCAGCGGGACCAATGAAGCTTTCTTT
>NA|TRBJ2-7|TRBV7-6|TRBD1
CASSLARTGRGSYEQYF
TGTGCCAGCAGCTTAGCCCGGACAGGAAGGGGTAGCTACGAGCAGTACTTC
>NA|TRBJ2-6|TRBV4-3|NA
CASSKPGQSSGANVLTF
TGCGCCAGCAGCAAACCGGGACAAAGCTCTGGGGCCAACGTCCTGACTTTC
>NA|TRBJ2-3|TRBV4-3|NA
CASSQEGDRYGGANTQYF
TGCGCCAGCAGCCAAGAGGGAGATCGTTATGGGGGCGCGAATACGCAGTATTTT
>NA|TRBJ2-1|TRBV4-3|TRBD2
CASSHLAGGGYNEQFF
TGCGCCAGCAGCCACTTAGCGGGGGGCGGCTACAATGAGCAGTTCTTC
>NA|TRBJ1-6|TRBV5-1|NA
CASSLGTNSPLHF
TGCGCCAGCAGCTTGGGGACCAATTCACCCCTCCACTTT
>NA|TRBJ2-5|TRBV5-1|TRBD1
CASSYQGQGQETQYF
TGCGCCAGCAGCTACCAAGGACAGGGGCAAGAGACCCAGTACTTC